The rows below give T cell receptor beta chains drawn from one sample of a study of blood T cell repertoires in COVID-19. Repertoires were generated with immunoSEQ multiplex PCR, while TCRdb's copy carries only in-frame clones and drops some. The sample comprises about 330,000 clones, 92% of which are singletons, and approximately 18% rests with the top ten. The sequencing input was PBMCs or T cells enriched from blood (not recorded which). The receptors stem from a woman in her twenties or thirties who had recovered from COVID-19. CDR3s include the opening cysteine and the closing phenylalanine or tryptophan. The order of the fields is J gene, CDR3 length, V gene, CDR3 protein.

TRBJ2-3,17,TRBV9,CASSAGLAGGRADTQYF
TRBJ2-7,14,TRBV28,CATLPPGTTREQYF
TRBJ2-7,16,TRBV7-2,CASSLSRGTGDREQYF
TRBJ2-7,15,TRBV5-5,CASPSPYGSPYEQYF
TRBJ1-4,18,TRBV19,CASSIDLAGFQRGEKLFF
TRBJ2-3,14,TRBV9,CASSSPGGTDTQYF
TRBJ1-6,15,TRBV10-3,CAISDGRGVSSPLHF
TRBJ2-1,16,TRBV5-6,CASSYRGTGFYNEQFF
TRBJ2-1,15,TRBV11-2,CVSSPTEQGYNEQFF
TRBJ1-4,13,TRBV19,CASSTGYGEKLFF
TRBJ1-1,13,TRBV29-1,CSVVTGGLTEAFF
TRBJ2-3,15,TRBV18,CASSPGTGVADTQYF
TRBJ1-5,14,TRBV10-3,CAIARGDSNQPQHF
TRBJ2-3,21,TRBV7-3,CASSPKPPGLAGGLGGDTQYF
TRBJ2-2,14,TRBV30,CAWDRDRNSGELFF
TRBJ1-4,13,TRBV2,CASHRATNEKLFF
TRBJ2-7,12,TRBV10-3,CASRQGSYEQYF
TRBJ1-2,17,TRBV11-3,CASSLEVRGKERYGYTF
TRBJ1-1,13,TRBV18,CASSPPANTEAFF
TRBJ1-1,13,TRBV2,CASSPRVGTEAFF
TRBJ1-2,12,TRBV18,CASSPGEYGYTF
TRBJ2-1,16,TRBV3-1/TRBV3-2,CASGGQGYLSYNEQFF
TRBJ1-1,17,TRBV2,CASSETQGDRLNTEAFF
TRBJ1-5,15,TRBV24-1,CATSAGDRVSQPQHF
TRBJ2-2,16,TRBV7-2,CASPPLGGGTTGELFF
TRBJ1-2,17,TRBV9,CASSVGGTDGPNYGYTF
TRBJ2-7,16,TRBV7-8,CASSLIRGGNSYEQYF
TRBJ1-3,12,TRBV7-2,CASTGSGNTIYF
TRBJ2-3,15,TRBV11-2,CASGELAAYTDTQYF
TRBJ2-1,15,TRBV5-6,CASSPSGRANGEQFF
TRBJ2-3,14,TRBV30,CAWPGGRVADTQYF
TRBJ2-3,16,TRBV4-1,CASSQERRGATDTQYF
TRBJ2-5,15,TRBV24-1,CATSDPVGLQETQYF
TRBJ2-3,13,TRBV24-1,CATSDSSTDTQYF
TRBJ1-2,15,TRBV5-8,CASSPSGQFGYGYTF
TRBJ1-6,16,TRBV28,CASSLSGVISGSPLHF
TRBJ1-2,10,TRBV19,CASGARGYTF
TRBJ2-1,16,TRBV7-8,CASSLALGAGRTWQFF
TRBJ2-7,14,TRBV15,CATRVGQSAYEQYF
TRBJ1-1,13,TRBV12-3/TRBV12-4,CASSFTGNTEAFF
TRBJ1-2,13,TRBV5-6,CASSLGRSGGYTF
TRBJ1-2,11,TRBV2,CASTRVYGYTF
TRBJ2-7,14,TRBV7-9,CASSQRWGSYEQYF
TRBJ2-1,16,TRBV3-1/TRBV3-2,CASSQAGTRSYNEQFF
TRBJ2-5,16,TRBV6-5,CASSYTSGRAGETQYF
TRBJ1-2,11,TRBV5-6,CASSSGFGYTF
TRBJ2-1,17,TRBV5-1,CASSNRLAGGSYNEQFF
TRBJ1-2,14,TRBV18,CASSPSYRHYGYTF
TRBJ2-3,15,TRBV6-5,CASSYSGASTDTQYF